The 20 T cell receptor beta chains below all came from one sample that was sequenced in a study of T-cell memory formation after mild COVID-19. TCRdb fed the 5' RACE reads into MiXCR, producing one record per CDR3 protein. Of about 150,000 distinct CDR3 sequences listed, about 5.7% were seen once; the top ten hold approximately 2%. The sample taken for sequencing was PBMCs or a T cell subset sorted from them (not recorded which). These receptors were taken from an adult woman who had mild COVID-19 (a few samples of this study predate the infection). Cell type and time point are not known.

The rearrangement links TRBV15 to TRBJ2-4; D possibly corresponds to TRBD2 (6 bases). The CDR3 loop spans 15 amino acids. V lost 0 bases and J lost 4, with 10 bases in between. CDR1 is LNHNV and CDR2 is YYDKDF in the germline V gene (reference sequence). The CDR3, as DNA: TGTGCCACCAGCAGAGATCCTGGAGGGAAAAACATTCAGTACTTC. Residues: CATSRDPGGKNIQYF.

The CDR3 DNA sequence: TGTGCCAGCAGCCAACCGGGACGGGGGACCTACGAGCAGTACTTC. This translates into CASSQPGRGTYEQYF. The chain has TRBV3-1 and TRBJ2-7; possible D gene TRBD2, 6 bases. The ends were cut back, 2 bases at V and 2 bases at J, with 13 bases in the middle. CDR1 and CDR2 (germline): LGHDT, YNNKEL (reference sequence). The CDR3 extends over 15 amino acids.

This clonotype has ten or more counts. J is TRBJ2-5 and V is TRBV9; 10 nucleotides line up with TRBD1. This CDR3 region has 15 residues. With V trimmed by 6 bases and J by 3 bases, 8 bases remained unmatched. The germline CDR1 and CDR2 sequences are SGDLS and YYNGEE. In nucleotides, the CDR3 is TGTGCCAGCACAAGAACCGGGACAGGGGAAGAGACCCAGTACTTC. Translation gives CASTRTGTGEETQYF.

In this sample, this clonotype turned up many times. This chain links TRBV7-2 with TRBJ2-2, with 7 bases lining up with TRBD1. This CDR3 has 15 residues. Germline V CDR1 and CDR2: SGHTA, FQGNSA. V was clipped by 5 bases and J by 0 bases; unmatched bases: 3. The CDR3 DNA sequence: TGTGCCAGCAGCCCGCAGGGGGCGAACACCGGGGAGCTGTTTTTT. Translation gives CASSPQGANTGELFF.

The count of this clonotype is one. This sequence joins TRBV5-1 and TRBJ2-5; 13 nucleotides match TRBD2. J lost 8 bases, V lost 3 bases, and 16 bases had no gene match. This CDR3 comprises 18 residues. Germline CDR1 reads SGHRS; CDR2 reads YFSETQ. The CDR3 region is CASSWRTSGGPTGETQYF. The CDR3 coding sequence is TGCGCCAGCAGCTGGAGGACTAGCGGGGGACCCACGGGGGAAACCCAGTACTTC.

This clonotype was detected ten times or more. The chain combines TRBV11-3 with TRBJ2-5; 7 nucleotides match TRBD1. In germline, CDR1 is SGHNT, CDR2 YENEEA. With V trimmed by 2 bases and J by 5 bases, 8 bases remained unmatched. The CDR3 runs 15 residues. The CDR3 loop is CASSLNEVRGETQYF. DNA for the CDR3: TGTGCCAGCAGCTTAAACGAGGTCAGGGGGGAGACCCAGTACTTC.

The sample holds many counts of this clonotype. The CDR3 coding sequence is TGTGCCAGCAGTTTACGATCAGGCAGCAAGACCCAGTACTTC. Translated: CASSLRSGSKTQYF. The chain combines TRBV12-3 or TRBV12-4 with TRBJ2-5; no firm D call. V lost 2 bases and J 6 bases, leaving 13 bases between the germline ends. This CDR3 is 14 amino acids long.

The table lists this clonotype with many counts. V and J are TRBV5-1 and TRBJ1-2; no definite D call. Germline V gives CDR1 SGHRS, CDR2 YFSETQ. CDR3 length: 14 residues. Trimming stripped 2 bases from V and 3 bases from J, with 11 bases between. The CDR3 spells CASSFFGSDYGYTF. The CDR3 nucleotides read TGCGCCAGCAGCTTCTTTGGCTCCGACTATGGCTACACCTTC.

The chain recombines TRBV9 with TRBJ1-5; D is ambiguous. This CDR3 has 14 residues. V was shortened by 3 bases and J by 1 base, with 8 bases between the two germline ends. The V gene's germline CDR1 is SGDLS and CDR2 YYNGEE. Here the CDR3 DNA reads TGTGCCAGCAGCGCAGCGAACAGCAATCAGCCCCAGCATTTT. Translation gives CASSAANSNQPQHF.

This clonotype was seen repeatedly, ten times or more. The V and J genes are TRBV12-3 or TRBV12-4 and TRBJ2-3; D might be TRBD1 or TRBD2, each matching 6 bases. The CDR3 has 15 residues. Between the trimmed V and J ends, which lost 5 bases and 0 bases, there was a span of 12 bases. CDR3 bases: TGTGCCAGCAGTAGGAGGGGGACTAGCACAGATACGCAGTATTTT. It translates to CASSRRGTSTDTQYF.

This clonotype was recorded many times. V gene TRBV6-6 combines with J gene TRBJ2-7; the match to TRBD1 covers 10 bases. The CDR3 is made up of 16 amino acids. The trim removed 3 bases at V and 5 bases at J, leaving 10 bases unmatched. Germline loops: CDR1 MNHNY, CDR2 SVGAGI (reference sequence). The CDR3 loop is CASSYPAGQGSHEQYF. The CDR3 DNA reads as TGTGCCAGCAGTTATCCTGCGGGACAGGGGTCCCACGAGCAGTACTTC.

This clonotype was seen a handful of times. The chain couples TRBV6-2 or TRBV6-3 to TRBJ1-4; D perhaps matches TRBD1 (6 bases). The CDR3 extends over 16 amino acids. Looked up from germline, CDR1 is MNHEY and CDR2 is SVGEGT. Trimming left V 7 bases short and J 3 bases short, with 18 bases between. The CDR3 spells CASTRDKLPPNEKLFF. As DNA, the CDR3 is TGTGCCAGCACCCGGGACAAGCTTCCGCCTAATGAAAAACTGTTTTTT.

The rearrangement uses TRBV6-1 and TRBJ1-1, with D tentatively TRBD1 (6 bases). This CDR3 has 14 amino acids. CDR1 and CDR2 (germline): MNHNS, SASEGT. Trimming cost V 6 bases and J 0 bases, with 11 bases left between them. The CDR3 region is CASSRDTLNTEAFF. As DNA, the CDR3 is TGTGCCAGCAGCCGGGACACCTTGAACACTGAAGCTTTCTTT.

The table lists this clonotype with a few counts. The rearrangement joins TRBV10-2 to TRBJ2-5; 11 nucleotides agree with TRBD2. The CDR3 totals 13 residues. The ends lost 7 bases at V and 4 bases at J; junction bases unmatched: 2. The germline V gene has CDR1 WSHSY and CDR2 SAAADI. DNA for the CDR3: TGCGCCAGCACCCTAGCGGGAGGAGAGACCCAGTACTTC. Residues: CASTLAGGETQYF.

This clonotype was detected ten times or more. The CDR3 DNA reads as TGTGCCAGCTCCCTCCGGGCCAGCGGGAGGAGTATAGATACGCAGTATTTT. This gives the protein CASSLRASGRSIDTQYF. The chain employs TRBV18 and TRBJ2-3; 9 nucleotides agree with TRBD2. V trimming: 6 bases; J trimming: 5 bases; junction bases outside the gene matches: 15. The CDR3 loop spans 17 amino acids. The germline gives CDR1 KGHSH, CDR2 LQKENI.

This clonotype was seen only a few times. The chain combines TRBV12-3 or TRBV12-4 with TRBJ1-2; TRBD1 might be the D (5 bases). Trimming took off 6 bases at V and 3 bases at J, with 14 bases between the two ends. The CDR3 is 14 amino acids. The CDR3 loop is CASRTRQTDYGYTF. The CDR3 coding sequence is TGTGCCAGCAGAACAAGACAGACAGACTATGGCTACACCTTC.

The chain employs TRBV30 and TRBJ2-3; D may correspond to TRBD1 or TRBD2 (5 bases each). In germline, CDR1 is GTSNPN, CDR2 SVGIG (reference sequence). Trimming left V 4 bases short and J 6 bases short, with 14 bases between. The CDR3 contains 13 residues. The CDR3 is CAWNRRERDTQYF. The CDR3 DNA reads as TGTGCCTGGAACCGCAGGGAGAGGGATACGCAGTATTTT.

This clonotype appeared many times. The chain joins TRBV5-6 to TRBJ1-2; D is unclear. Trimming took off 0 bases at V and 4 bases at J, with 4 bases between the two ends. The CDR3 runs 12 residues. In germline, CDR1 is SGHDT, CDR2 YYEEEE. CDR3 in amino acids: CASSLESYGYTF. CDR3 nucleotides: TGTGCCAGCAGCTTGGAGAGCTATGGCTACACCTTC.

This clonotype occurred many times. The genes are TRBV20-1 and TRBJ2-1; TRBD2 matches 11 bases. V gave up 4 bases and J gave up 4 bases; unmatched junction bases: 6. The CDR3 extends over 15 amino acids. Germline assignment: CDR1 DFQATT and CDR2 SNEGSKA (reference sequence). CDR3 in amino acids: CSATPPSGGYNEQFF. CDR3 nucleotides: TGCAGTGCTACCCCTCCTAGCGGGGGGTACAATGAGCAGTTCTTC.

In this sample, this clonotype turned up a few times. The chain carries TRBV18 and TRBJ2-2; 8 positions agree with TRBD2. V dropped 3 bases and J dropped 9; count of bases not matched to a gene: 3. CDR3 length equals 13 residues. Germline assignment: CDR1 KGHSH and CDR2 LQKENI. This CDR3 reads CASSPRTSRELFF. In nucleotides, the CDR3 is TGTGCCAGCTCACCTAGGACTAGCCGGGAGCTGTTTTTT.